The subject of this entry is one TCR beta chain. This record comes from a study of blood T cell repertoires in COVID-19. The wider study: Sites across the United States, Italy and Spain contributed samples from acute and convalescent COVID-19. From T cells, B-cell-depleted T cells, or PBMCs came the material, which was cDNA or gDNA.

Methods used by the authors: Estimation of nucleated cell counts was performed using reference gene primer amplification. Clones were sequenced by immunoSEQ multiplex PCR, and TCRdb holds only the in-frame ones, with some missing. D and trimming come from the DNA, and the V and J calls and clone size come from that table. This table holds roughly 280,000 clones, 89% found once. Trimming removed 4 bases from V and 7 bases from J; junction bases left unmatched: 9. This CDR3 is built from 15 residues. The germline V gene encodes CDR1 SGHAT and CDR2 FQNNGV. The TCR was taken from a middle-aged man with acute or convalescent COVID-19. The V call is TRBV11-2, the J call TRBJ2-3; TRBD1 agrees at 9 bases. The specimen sequenced was peripheral blood. CDR3 DNA: TGTGCCAGCAGCTCAGGGGACAGGGCCCTCCATACGCAGTATTTT. Protein product: CASSSGDRALHTQYF.